The next 31 T cell receptor beta chains were all read from a single sample in a study of blood T cell repertoires in COVID-19. This table comes from immunoSEQ multiplex PCR, and its TCRdb copy is limited to in-frame clones, with some not included. The sample lists approximately 150,000 clones, roughly four fifths seen once, with roughly a tenth in the top ten. The sample consisted of peripheral blood. These receptors originate from a man in his 70s with active or convalescent COVID-19.

Here the CDR3 reads CASSLGGQGALPQHF. The CDR3 DNA is TGTGCCAGCAGCTTAGGGGGACAGGGCGCTTTGCCCCAGCATTTT. The chain uses TRBV7-2 and TRBJ1-5; TRBD1 agrees at 9 bases. V lost 1 base and J lost 9; bases outside the gene matches: 7. This CDR3 is built from 15 residues. Germline V lookup: CDR1 SGHTA, CDR2 FQGNSA.

The rearrangement joins TRBV5-1 to TRBJ1-1; 8 bases map to TRBD1. The CDR3 spans 14 residues. V trimming: 7 bases; J trimming: 6 bases; junction bases outside the gene matches: 11. Germline values: CDR1 SGHRS, CDR2 YFSETQ. DNA of the CDR3: TGCGCCAGCCGAACTGGACAGGGAAACGCTGAAGCTTTCTTT. This encodes CASRTGQGNAEAFF.

V and J are TRBV6-5 and TRBJ2-2; the match to TRBD1 covers 7 bases. Losses at the gene ends were 6 bases for V and 3 bases for J; bases not matched to a gene: 7. The length of the CDR3 is 15 residues. In germline, CDR1 is MNHEY, CDR2 SVGAGI. This CDR3 is CASRAGTVDTGELFF. CDR3 DNA: TGTGCCAGCAGGGCCGGGACAGTCGACACCGGGGAGCTGTTTTTT.

V is TRBV5-1 and J is TRBJ2-1, with D maybe TRBD1 (5 bases). This CDR3 has 12 residues. Germline-derived CDR1 and CDR2 are SGHRS and YFSETQ. V shed 3 bases and J shed 12 bases, with 13 bases lying between them. CDR3 in DNA: TGCGCCAGCAGCTCCCCAGGGTTCGGGCAGTTCTTC. It is translated as CASSSPGFGQFF.

V is TRBV4-1 and J is TRBJ2-7; 13 bases fit TRBD2. The J segment lost 2 bases and the V segment lost 8 bases, leaving 9 bases of the junction unmatched. CDR3 length: 16 residues. CDR1 MGHRA and CDR2 YSYEKL come from the germline V gene. The CDR3 nucleotides read TGCGCCAGCGCCTCACAAACTAGCGGGAGGGCCTACGAGCAGTACTTC. Its translation: CASASQTSGRAYEQYF.

This sequence joins TRBV5-1 and TRBJ1-1, with D possibly being TRBD1 (6 bases). The V end was cut by 0 bases, the J end by 8 bases, with 17 bases between. Looked up from germline, CDR1 is SGHRS and CDR2 is YFSETQ. The CDR3 loop spans 15 amino acids. CDR3 DNA sequence: TGCGCCAGCAGCTTGGTGCCCCAGGGGAGGGGAGAAGCTTTCTTT. It encodes CASSLVPQGRGEAFF.

The chain is built from TRBV19 and TRBJ1-5; TRBD1 aligns across 10 bases. This CDR3 spans 15 amino acids. The germline CDR1 and CDR2 sequences are LNHDA and SQIVND (reference sequence). V shed 1 base and J 4 bases; nucleotides not matched to a gene: 1. CDR3 sequence reads: CASSIGDRGNQPQHF. The CDR3 bases are TGTGCCAGTAGTATAGGGGACAGGGGTAATCAGCCCCAGCATTTT.

The chain couples TRBV5-1 to TRBJ1-1, with 7 positions matching TRBD1. CDR1 and CDR2 (germline): SGHRS, YFSETQ. After removal of 2 bases from V and 4 bases from J, the junction contained 11 bases not matched to a gene. This CDR3 has 16 amino acids. The CDR3 bases are TGCGCCAGCAGCTTTGGGGTACGGGACAGAGGCACTGAAGCTTTCTTT. Translation: CASSFGVRDRGTEAFF.

The chain has TRBV18 and TRBJ2-1; 9 bases map to TRBD1. Looked up from germline, CDR1 is KGHSH and CDR2 is LQKENI. V lost 3 bases to trimming and J lost 6 bases; unmatched junction nucleotides: 9. The CDR3 runs 16 residues. The CDR3 DNA is TGTGCCAGCTCACCGGTGCGGACAGGGGAGGGCAATGAGCAGTTCTTC. Translated, it gives CASSPVRTGEGNEQFF.

The V call is TRBV5-4, the J call TRBJ2-2; 8 positions match TRBD1. The J segment lost 7 bases and the V segment lost 0 bases, leaving 11 bases of the junction unmatched. CDR3 length: 17 amino acids. Germline loops: CDR1 SGHNT, CDR2 YYREEE (reference sequence). The CDR3 DNA is TGTGCCAGCAGCTTGGCCGGTGGCAGGGGGCAGGGCGGGGAGCTGTTTTTT. Translating gives CASSLAGGRGQGGELFF.

This chain connects TRBV28 to TRBJ2-7, with 10 nucleotides matching TRBD2. The CDR3 sequence is 16 residues long. Germline CDR1 is MDHEN and CDR2 is SYDVKM. Trimming removed 4 bases from V and 6 bases from J; junction bases left unmatched: 12. The DNA of the CDR3 is TGTGCCAGCAGTTCCGGCCGGAAGCGGGAGGGCGTCGAGCAGTACTTC. Translated, it gives CASSSGRKREGVEQYF.

J is TRBJ1-2 and V is TRBV7-8; 9 bases are shared with TRBD1. Germline loops: CDR1 SGHVS, CDR2 FQNEAQ. CDR3 length: 18 amino acids. The junction had 14 bases not matched to a gene; V was cut back by 5 bases and J by 1 base. The CDR3 loop reads CASSPQPGTGTINYGYTF. CDR3 bases: TGTGCCAGCAGCCCTCAACCCGGGACAGGGACCATTAACTATGGCTACACCTTC.

This clone was detected once. The rearrangement uses TRBV12-5 and TRBJ2-1, with 8 bases that match TRBD1. The V gene's germline CDR1 is LGHNT and CDR2 FRNRAP. The CDR3 totals 16 residues. J lost 6 bases, V lost 5 bases, and 12 bases had no gene match. The CDR3: CASGRRTGNGGNEQFF. Written as DNA, the CDR3 is TGTGCTAGTGGTCGCCGGACAGGGAACGGCGGCAATGAGCAGTTCTTC. Full variable domain (rest looked up from reference TRBV12-5 and TRBJ2-1): DARVTQTPRHKVTEMGQEVTMRCQPILGHNTVFWYRQTMMQGLELLAYFRNRAPLDDSGMPKDRFSAEMPDATLATLKIQPSEPRDSAVYFCASGRRTGNGGNEQFFGPGTRLTVL.

The J gene is TRBJ2-1, the V gene TRBV30; 7 nucleotides match TRBD2. The germline V gene encodes CDR1 GTSNPN and CDR2 SVGIG (reference sequence). This CDR3 has 16 amino acids. V trimming: 1 base; J trimming: 0 bases; junction bases outside the gene matches: 6. The CDR3 DNA reads as TGTGCCTGGAGTGCTCTAGGCGGGAGCTCCTACAATGAGCAGTTCTTC. Amino acid sequence: CAWSALGGSSYNEQFF.

The rearrangement joins TRBV5-1 to TRBJ1-1; a possible D gene is TRBD1 (5 bases). The CDR3 extends over 14 amino acids. Per the germline V gene, CDR1 is SGHRS and CDR2 is YFSETQ. The germline V and J ends were trimmed by 4 bases and 1 base, with 11 bases remaining between them. The CDR3 DNA reads TGCGCCAGCAGCACGGACACTCCGAACACTGAAGCTTTCTTT. Its protein product is CASSTDTPNTEAFF.

The V call is TRBV7-2, the J call TRBJ1-2, with D unclear. Trimming pared 4 bases from V and 1 base from J, leaving 13 bases between. The CDR3 consists of 15 residues. From germline, CDR1 is SGHTA and CDR2 FQGNSA. As DNA, the CDR3 is TGTGCCAGCAGCTCGCCTGCGCGGGGTAACTATGGCTACACCTTC. Protein: CASSSPARGNYGYTF.

The V call is TRBV6-2 or TRBV6-3, the J call TRBJ2-7; 13 bases line up with TRBD2. The CDR3 runs to 18 residues. Trimming cost V 4 bases and J 0 bases; bases outside gene matches: 9. Germline V gives CDR1 MNHEY, CDR2 SVGEGT. The CDR3 loop reads CASSFPLGTSGNSYEQYF. CDR3 nucleotides: TGTGCCAGCAGTTTCCCCCTGGGGACTAGCGGGAACTCCTACGAGCAGTACTTC.

The chain combines TRBV29-1 with TRBJ1-3; D might be TRBD1 (5 bases). The CDR3 runs 13 residues. The germline CDR1 and CDR2 sequences are SQVTM and ANQGSEA. V was trimmed by 7 bases and J by 4 bases, leaving 14 bases between them. DNA of the CDR3: TGCAGCGGGGGTGGAGGGGAAGGAAACACCATATATTTT. It yields the protein CSGGGGEGNTIYF.

The rearrangement uses TRBV27 and TRBJ1-1; 8 bases map to TRBD1. CDR1 MNHEY and CDR2 SMNVEV come from the germline V gene (reference sequence). The CDR3 consists of 18 residues. V shed 2 bases, J shed 1 base, and the junction held 12 bases outside the gene matches. The CDR3 protein is CASSLKGGRGLRNTEAFF. The CDR3 DNA is TGTGCCAGCAGTTTAAAGGGTGGCAGGGGGCTCAGGAACACTGAAGCTTTCTTT.

The chain uses TRBV28 and TRBJ1-2; D gene uncertain. This CDR3 contains 15 residues. V lost 2 bases and J lost 13, with 23 bases in between. The germline gives CDR1 MDHEN, CDR2 SYDVKM. The CDR3 region has the DNA TGTGCCAGCAGTTTAATTGCCAGCGGACGTGCAGAGGGCACCTTC. It specifies CASSLIASGRAEGTF.

The chain combines TRBV5-1 with TRBJ2-7, with D possibly matching TRBD1 (6 bases). Germline lookup yields CDR1 SGHRS and CDR2 YFSETQ. V lost 2 bases and J 0 bases, leaving 12 bases between the germline ends. The CDR3 is 15 amino acids. The CDR3 region has the DNA TGCGCCAGCAGCTTCTGGCAGGGGATCTCCTACGAGCAGTACTTC. Its protein product is CASSFWQGISYEQYF.

Only one count was recorded for this clone. V usage is TRBV7-9 and J usage is TRBJ2-4; TRBD1 matches 7 bases. CDR1 SEHNR and CDR2 FQNEAQ come from the germline V gene (reference sequence). Losses at the gene ends were 1 base for V and 0 bases for J; bases not matched to a gene: 3. The CDR3 is made up of 16 amino acids. The CDR3 loop reads CASSLVSGGAKNIQYF. The CDR3 region has the DNA TGTGCCAGCAGCTTAGTTTCAGGGGGAGCCAAAAACATTCAGTACTTC. The full variable domain, in which reference TRBV7-9 and TRBJ2-4 provide the parts outside the CDR3, is DTGVSQNPRHKITKRGQNVTFRCDPISEHNRLYWYRQTLGQGPEFLTYFQNEAQLEKSRLLSDRFSAERPKGSFSTLEIQRTEQGDSAMYLCASSLVSGGAKNIQYFGAGTRLSVL.

The V gene is TRBV28, the J gene TRBJ1-2; D gene uncertain. Deletions cut 7 bases from V and 3 bases from J, with 12 bases between. Germline lookup yields CDR1 MDHEN and CDR2 SYDVKM. This CDR3 spans 13 amino acids. CDR3 sequence (DNA): TGTGCCAGCACAATAGGCGGTGACTATGGCTACACCTTC. Encoded protein: CASTIGGDYGYTF.

This clone was found many times. The V gene is TRBV7-9, the J gene TRBJ1-6; D unclear. The CDR3 covers 16 residues. Germline assignment: CDR1 SEHNR and CDR2 FQNEAQ (reference sequence). V was shortened by 1 base and J by 0 bases, with 7 bases between the two germline ends. DNA of the CDR3: TGTGCCAGCAGCTTAGGGCGGAGCTCCTATAATTCACCCCTCCACTTT. It codes for CASSLGRSSYNSPLHF.

This clone was seen a single time. The gene calls are TRBV30 and TRBJ1-4; TRBD1 aligns across 9 bases. This CDR3 has 14 amino acids. J was trimmed by 6 bases and V by 2 bases; bases with no gene match: 4. CDR1 is GTSNPN, CDR2 SVGIG, per germline (reference sequence). The CDR3 is CAWSTGTGYEKLFF. The CDR3 DNA follows: TGTGCCTGGAGTACCGGGACAGGGTATGAAAAACTGTTTTTT.

The CDR3: CASSPSGSNEQYF. The CDR3 nucleotides read TGTGCCAGCTCACCCTCAGGATCCAACGAGCAGTACTTC. The chain couples TRBV18 to TRBJ2-7; D is undetermined. Germline CDR1 reads KGHSH; CDR2 reads LQKENI. This CDR3 region has 13 residues. Trimming cost V 3 bases and J 5 bases, with 11 bases left between them.

This clone was observed a handful of times. This chain joins TRBV6-5 and TRBJ1-2; D is ambiguous. The CDR3 sequence is 16 residues long. Deletions cut 2 bases from V and 4 bases from J, with 17 bases between. CDR1 and CDR2 from the germline V gene are MNHEY and SVGAGI. CDR3 sequence (DNA): TGTGCCAGCAGTTACAGCCCGACCGCGGAGGGCTATGGCTACACCTTC. Translation: CASSYSPTAEGYGYTF.

The chain uses TRBV13 and TRBJ2-7, with a weak D call TRBD2 (5 bases). V lost 1 base, J lost 7 bases, and 20 bases lay in between. Germline V CDR1 and CDR2: PRHDT, FYEKMQ (reference sequence). CDR3 length: 16 residues. CDR3 in amino acids: CASSLARADAEGEQYF. The CDR3 DNA sequence: TGTGCCAGCAGCTTAGCCAGAGCGGACGCTGAAGGAGAGCAGTACTTC.

The chain employs TRBV28 and TRBJ2-6; 8 positions agree with TRBD1. The CDR3 spans 15 residues. Unmatched junction bases numbered 3, after V lost 5 bases and J lost 3 bases. Germline assignment: CDR1 MDHEN and CDR2 SYDVKM. This chain's CDR3 is CASSKTGVGANVLTF. The CDR3 DNA sequence: TGTGCCAGCAGTAAGACAGGGGTTGGGGCCAACGTCCTGACTTTC.

The gene calls are TRBV6-1 and TRBJ1-2; D not resolved. Per the germline V gene, CDR1 is MNHNS and CDR2 is SASEGT. This CDR3 spans 15 amino acids. Trimming left V 2 bases short and J 1 base short, with 11 bases between. The chain's CDR3 is CASSEIFRSNYGYTF. In nucleotides, the CDR3 is TGTGCCAGCAGTGAAATTTTTAGGAGTAACTATGGCTACACCTTC.

V gene TRBV7-2 combines with J gene TRBJ2-2; possibly TRBD2 for D (7 bases). Looked up from germline, CDR1 is SGHTA and CDR2 is FQGNSA. V lost 2 bases and J lost 4, with 11 bases in between. The CDR3 consists of 15 residues. CDR3 in amino acids: CASSLTGGGTGELFF. CDR3 nucleotide sequence: TGTGCCAGCAGCTTAACGGGGGGCGGCACCGGGGAGCTGTTTTTT.